These 26 T cell receptor beta chains were sequenced from one sample in a study of T cell repertoires in cytomegalovirus infection. For these TCRs, the target antigens are not known. TCRdb called the reads again in MiXCR, with one record for every CDR3 protein. The sample holds roughly 800,000 distinct CDR3 sequences, 25% to 35% seen once. The specimen was cultured CD8+ T cells from PBMCs, collected from culture after CMV antigen stimulation. The source of these receptors is a human donor in good health (CMV status not recorded). Some clones in this sample may be carry-over from other donors' samples.

The rearrangement uses TRBV7-9 and TRBJ2-5; perhaps TRBD1 as D (6 bases). V lost 5 bases, J lost 2 bases, and 15 bases lay in between. Germline CDR1 and CDR2: SEHNR and FQNEAQ (reference sequence). CDR3 length equals 15 residues. CDR3 region: CASSQGHVVQETQYF. DNA of the CDR3: TGTGCCAGCAGCCAGGGACATGTCGTGCAAGAGACCCAGTACTTC.

This clonotype has just a few counts. Here the CDR3 DNA reads TGTGCCAGTAGTACCCCACAGGGAGGGTACACTGAAGCTTTCTTT. As protein: CASSTPQGGYTEAFF. The V and J genes are TRBV19 and TRBJ1-1; TRBD1 is a possible D gene (6 bases). Germline V gene sequence: CDR1 LNHDA, CDR2 SQIVND (reference sequence). This CDR3 contains 15 residues. V was trimmed by 4 bases and J by 3 bases, leaving 15 bases between them.

This clonotype was detected only a few times. This sequence joins TRBV7-6 and TRBJ2-5; 7 bases align to TRBD2. The V segment lost 1 base and the J segment 3 bases; nucleotides outside the gene matches: 8. Germline loops: CDR1 SGHVS, CDR2 FNYEAQ. CDR3 length: 16 residues. In DNA, the CDR3 is TGTGCCAGCAGCTTAGTTTTCTTGGCGGGGGAAGAGACCCAGTACTTC. This codes for CASSLVFLAGEETQYF.

This clonotype turned up a few times. The chain is built from TRBV7-9 and TRBJ2-3; 10 bases match TRBD2. The germline CDR1 and CDR2 sequences are SEHNR and FQNEAQ (reference sequence). J gave up 5 bases and V 3 bases, and 17 bases lay outside the gene matches. The CDR3 totals 19 residues. The DNA of the CDR3 is TGTGCCAGCAGCTTTTCCGGGACTAGCGAGAGGGAACCGGGAGATACGCAGTATTTT. Amino acid sequence: CASSFSGTSEREPGDTQYF.

A few counts support this clonotype. The rearrangement links TRBV6-1 to TRBJ2-5; D possibly corresponds to TRBD2 (6 bases). The CDR3 covers 16 residues. Germline CDR1 reads MNHNS; CDR2 reads SASEGT. Trimming left V 1 base short and J 2 bases short, with 14 bases between. CDR3 in DNA: TGTGCCAGCAGTGAAGGCGGCAGCGCGGGGCAAGAGACCCAGTACTTC. Amino acid sequence: CASSEGGSAGQETQYF.

J is TRBJ2-1 and V is TRBV10-3, with TRBD2 matching over 7 bases. This CDR3 has 16 residues. With 2 bases clipped from V and 0 bases from J, the junction kept 4 bases outside the gene matches. Germline lookup yields CDR1 ENHRY and CDR2 SYGVKD. The CDR3 here is CAISEPGTISYNEQFF. CDR3 in DNA: TGTGCCATCAGTGAGCCGGGGACTATCTCCTACAATGAGCAGTTCTTC.

This clonotype has ten or more counts. The genes are TRBV7-2 and TRBJ2-7, with 8 bases fitting TRBD1. Germline V gene sequence: CDR1 SGHTA, CDR2 FQGNSA. J lost 6 bases, V lost 4 bases, and 5 bases had no gene match. The CDR3 is made up of 13 amino acids. DNA for the CDR3: TGTGCCAGCAGCTCCGGACAGGGAGCCGAGCAGTACGTC. Translated: CASSSGQGAEQYV.

This chain links TRBV24-1 with TRBJ2-2, with 7 bases fitting TRBD1. Germline assignment: CDR1 KGHDR and CDR2 SFDVKD. The CDR3 loop spans 15 amino acids. J gave up 7 bases and V 3 bases, and 7 bases lay outside the gene matches. DNA for the CDR3: TGTGCCACCAGTGATCTCCGGGACAGCAACGGGGAGCTGTTTTTT. Amino acids: CATSDLRDSNGELFF.

The chain links TRBV7-9 to TRBJ2-2; tentatively, D is TRBD1 (6 bases). The CDR3 is 14 amino acids. Germline-derived CDR1 and CDR2 are SEHNR and FQNEAQ (reference sequence). The V end was cut by 3 bases, the J end by 7 bases, with 12 bases between. This CDR3 is CASSFLQGYGELFF. The CDR3 region has the DNA TGTGCCAGCAGCTTCTTACAGGGTTACGGGGAGCTGTTTTTT. Combining the CDR3 with reference TRBV7-9 and TRBJ2-2 gives the whole variable domain DTGVSQNPRHKITKRGQNVTFRCDPISEHNRLYWYRQTLGQGPEFLTYFQNEAQLEKSRLLSDRFSAERPKGSFSTLEIQRTEQGDSAMYLCASSFLQGYGELFFGEGSRLTVL.

The rearrangement uses TRBV7-9 and TRBJ2-3; D may be TRBD2 (5 bases). CDR3 length: 13 amino acids. V lost 7 bases and J lost 6, with 14 bases in between. Germline V gives CDR1 SEHNR, CDR2 FQNEAQ (reference sequence). The CDR3 region has the DNA TGTGCCAGCATGGACCCCTTAGCGGATACGCAGTATTTT. It is translated as CASMDPLADTQYF. Supplemented by reference TRBV7-9 and TRBJ2-3, the full variable domain reads DTGVSQNPRHKITKRGQNVTFRCDPISEHNRLYWYRQTLGQGPEFLTYFQNEAQLEKSRLLSDRFSAERPKGSFSTLEIQRTEQGDSAMYLCASMDPLADTQYFGPGTRLTVL.

Many counts were recorded for this clonotype. This chain uses TRBV7-2 with TRBJ1-1; possible D gene TRBD1, 5 bases. The CDR3 is made up of 14 amino acids. Germline loops: CDR1 SGHTA, CDR2 FQGNSA. V lost 4 bases, J lost 7 bases, and 16 bases lay in between. Here the CDR3 reads CASSSSSVDSEAFF. The CDR3 DNA follows: TGTGCCAGCAGCTCCTCTTCGGTAGACAGTGAAGCTTTCTTT.

V is TRBV2 and J is TRBJ1-1, with D hard to call. Trimming removed 4 bases from V and 2 bases from J, with 14 bases in between. The germline CDR1 and CDR2 sequences are SNHLY and FYNNEI. This CDR3 has 15 residues. In DNA form, the CDR3 reads TGTGCCAGCAGTGTCCCGGATGGGTTAAACACTGAAGCTTTCTTT. Its translation is CASSVPDGLNTEAFF.

The rearrangement joins TRBV20-1 to TRBJ1-1, with D perhaps matching TRBD1 (5 bases). Germline V CDR1 and CDR2: DFQATT, SNEGSKA (reference sequence). Deletions cut 5 bases from V and 4 bases from J, with 11 bases between. The CDR3 is 12 residues long. The CDR3 DNA is TGCAGTGCTTCCCTTGGGGGCACTGAAGCTTTCTTT. Translating gives CSASLGGTEAFF.

This clonotype has just a few counts. The V call is TRBV4-2, the J call TRBJ2-6; 9 nucleotides agree with TRBD1. Looked up from germline, CDR1 is LGHNA and CDR2 is YNFKEQ. CDR3 size: 18 residues. The trim removed 0 bases at V and 2 bases at J, leaving 5 bases unmatched. CDR3 coding DNA: TGTGCCAGCAGCCAAGACGGGACAGGGAGAACTGGGGCCAACGTCCTGACTTTC. This encodes CASSQDGTGRTGANVLTF.

This clonotype was observed a handful of times. The chain recombines TRBV4-1 with TRBJ2-1; the match to TRBD2 covers 7 bases. The CDR3 loop spans 15 amino acids. Germline V gene lookup returns CDR1 MGHRA and CDR2 YSYEKL. V was clipped by 4 bases and J by 8 bases; unmatched bases: 11. The CDR3 reads CASSLRTRRGDEQFF. The DNA of the CDR3 is TGCGCCAGCAGCCTCAGGACTAGGCGAGGGGATGAGCAGTTCTTC.

The table lists this clonotype with a few counts. The chain recombines TRBV12-5 with TRBJ2-1, with 12 bases identical to TRBD2. There are 14 residues in the CDR3. CDR1 and CDR2 from the germline V gene are LGHNT and FRNRAP. V lost 6 bases to trimming and J lost 4 bases; unmatched junction nucleotides: 1. Written as DNA, the CDR3 is TGTGCTAGTGGCGGGACTAGCGGGTACAATGAGCAGTTCTTC. It codes for CASGGTSGYNEQFF.

This clonotype was picked up a small number of times. This chain uses TRBV20-1 with TRBJ1-4; 11 nucleotides line up with TRBD1. Germline values: CDR1 DFQATT, CDR2 SNEGSKA (reference sequence). With V trimmed by 6 bases and J by 7 bases, 4 bases remained unmatched. The CDR3 runs to 13 residues. The DNA of the CDR3 is TGCAGTGCCCCCGGACAGGGGGCTGAAAAACTGTTTTTT. Its translation: CSAPGQGAEKLFF.

With respect to this clonotype: It may be a read error: a sequence one base away is much more abundant. This sequence joins TRBV7-6 and TRBJ2-1; D uncertain. Trimming removed 5 bases at V and 5 bases at J, with 10 bases between. Germline V gene lookup returns CDR1 SGHVS and CDR2 FNYEAQ. The CDR3 length is 13 residues. The CDR3 DNA reads as TGTGCCAGCAGCACCGGGTCTCACAATGAGCAGTTCTTC. This encodes CASSTGSHNEQFF.

This clonotype was picked up a small number of times. V is TRBV28 and J is TRBJ1-5, with D tentatively TRBD1 (5 bases). V lost 3 bases, J lost 2 bases, and 11 bases lay in between. The CDR3 loop spans 15 amino acids. CDR1 and CDR2 from the germline V gene are MDHEN and SYDVKM. The CDR3 region has the DNA TGTGCCAGCAGTTTTGAGGGGATGGGCAATCAGCCCCAGCATTTT. Residues: CASSFEGMGNQPQHF.

The V gene is TRBV7-6, the J gene TRBJ2-5; TRBD2 agrees at 7 bases. The CDR3 length is 17 residues. J was trimmed by 1 base and V by 2 bases; bases with no gene match: 10. Germline V gene lookup returns CDR1 SGHVS and CDR2 FNYEAQ. The CDR3 bases are TGTGCCAGCAGCTTATTGAGTTTCGGGGGGACCCAAGAGACCCAGTACTTC. It yields the protein CASSLLSFGGTQETQYF.

This clonotype was found many times. The rearrangement uses TRBV4-1 and TRBJ1-1, with 10 bases that match TRBD1. CDR1 is MGHRA and CDR2 is YSYEKL in the germline V gene. This CDR3 spans 15 amino acids. Trimming at V came to 1 base and at J to 4 bases, leaving 3 bases not matched to a gene. The CDR3 nucleotides read TGCGCCAGCAGCCAAGGGACAGGGGGTCTCACTGAAGCTTTCTTT. Protein: CASSQGTGGLTEAFF.

V gene TRBV12-3 or TRBV12-4 combines with J gene TRBJ1-1, with a weak D call TRBD1 (5 bases). V lost 6 bases and J 4 bases, leaving 12 bases between the germline ends. The CDR3 is made up of 13 amino acids. CDR3 bases: TGTGCCAGCAGCTGGGACCCTCGCACTGAAGCTTTCTTT. As protein: CASSWDPRTEAFF.

This chain links TRBV12-5 with TRBJ1-1, with D perhaps matching TRBD1 (5 bases). The length of the CDR3 is 14 residues. V was pared by 6 bases and J by 5 bases, with 16 bases between. CDR1 and CDR2 from the germline V gene are LGHNT and FRNRAP. CDR3 nucleotides: TGTGCTAGTGGCCCAAATAACAGGCGAACTGAAGCTTTCTTT. Translation gives CASGPNNRRTEAFF.

This clonotype was picked up many times. CDR3 amino acids: CAISGTSGGSYNEQFF. DNA for the CDR3: TGTGCCATCAGTGGGACTAGCGGGGGCTCCTACAATGAGCAGTTCTTC. This sequence joins TRBV10-3 and TRBJ2-1, with 13 bases matching TRBD2. V lost 4 bases to trimming and J lost 0 bases; unmatched junction nucleotides: 0. CDR1 and CDR2 from the germline V gene are ENHRY and SYGVKD. The CDR3 is made up of 16 amino acids.

The chain recombines TRBV7-9 with TRBJ1-2, with D hard to call. Germline CDR1 reads SEHNR; CDR2 reads FQNEAQ (reference sequence). This CDR3 has 13 amino acids. V was shortened by 6 bases and J by 6 bases, with 14 bases between the two germline ends. In DNA form, the CDR3 reads TGTGCCAGCAGTCAGTCCAGCTCCCATGGCTACACCTTC. Translation gives CASSQSSSHGYTF.

The rearrangement uses TRBV4-3 and TRBJ2-3; 14 positions match TRBD2. Germline assignment: CDR1 LGHNA and CDR2 YSLEER. The CDR3 has 18 amino acids. V trimming: 3 bases; J trimming: 1 base; junction bases outside the gene matches: 6. CDR3 in DNA: TGCGCCAGCAGCCAGAGACTAGCGGGGGGGCCGGGCACAGATACGCAGTATTTT. Its protein product is CASSQRLAGGPGTDTQYF.